Listed here is a single T cell receptor beta chain. Its target is not known. This record belongs to a study of T cells after yellow fever vaccination. Study as a whole: Low-cell-number fractions underwent preparation using SMART-Seq v4 Ultra Low Input. Overall study findings and caveats: Abundant contaminating clonotypes from the bulk population could appear in FACS-sorted repertoires. A large majority of primary-vaccination clones showed up again after the booster (just under 97% CD4, almost 90% CD8).

In TCRdb, the 5' RACE reads were re-called with MiXCR into one record per CDR3 protein. The sample records more than 300,000 distinct CDR3 sequences, approximately 4% being singletons. Germline loops: CDR1 MNHEY, CDR2 SMNVEV (reference sequence). Trimming cost V 6 bases and J 1 base, with 16 bases left between them. The CDR3 extends over 17 amino acids. The clonotype originates from a man aged 18 to 30 who received the YFV17D yellow fever vaccine. Sequencing used PBMCs, obtained 15 days after the yellow fever booster vaccination. The V gene is TRBV27, the J gene TRBJ1-6; the D gene is possibly TRBD1 (5 bases). Here the CDR3 reads CASSPKAGRSYNSPLHF. As DNA, the CDR3 is TGTGCCAGCAGCCCTAAGGCGGGACGGTCCTATAATTCACCCCTCCACTTT.